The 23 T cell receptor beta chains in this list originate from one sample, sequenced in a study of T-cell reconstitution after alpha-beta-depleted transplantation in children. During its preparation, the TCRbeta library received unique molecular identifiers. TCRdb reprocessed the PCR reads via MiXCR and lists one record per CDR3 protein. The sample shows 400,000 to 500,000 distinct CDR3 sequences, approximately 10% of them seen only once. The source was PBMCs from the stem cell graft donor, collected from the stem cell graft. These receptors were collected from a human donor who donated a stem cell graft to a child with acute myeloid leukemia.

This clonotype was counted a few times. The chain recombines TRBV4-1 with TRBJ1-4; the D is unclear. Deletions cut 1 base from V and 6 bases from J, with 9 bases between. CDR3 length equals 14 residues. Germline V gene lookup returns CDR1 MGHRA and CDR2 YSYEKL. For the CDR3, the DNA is TGCGCCAGCAGCCAAGCGCCCTCTGATGAAAAACTGTTTTTT. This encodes CASSQAPSDEKLFF.

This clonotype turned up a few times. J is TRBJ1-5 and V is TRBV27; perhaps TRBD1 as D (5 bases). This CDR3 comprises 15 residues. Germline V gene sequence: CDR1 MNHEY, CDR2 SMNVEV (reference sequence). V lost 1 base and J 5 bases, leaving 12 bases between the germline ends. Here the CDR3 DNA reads TGTGCCAGCAGTTTATTAGCAGGGAGAGATCAGCCCCAGCATTTT. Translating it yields CASSLLAGRDQPQHF.

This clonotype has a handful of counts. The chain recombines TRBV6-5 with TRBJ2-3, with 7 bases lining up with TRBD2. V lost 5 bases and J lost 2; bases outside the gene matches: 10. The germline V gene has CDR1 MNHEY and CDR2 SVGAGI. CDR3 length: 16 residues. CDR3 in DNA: TGTGCCAGCAGTCCCCCCCCCGCGGGAGTCACAGATACGCAGTATTTT. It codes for CASSPPPAGVTDTQYF.

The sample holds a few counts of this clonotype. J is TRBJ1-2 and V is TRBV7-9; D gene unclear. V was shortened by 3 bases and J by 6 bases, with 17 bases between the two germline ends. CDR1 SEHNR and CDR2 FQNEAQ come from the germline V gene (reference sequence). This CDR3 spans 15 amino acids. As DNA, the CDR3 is TGTGCCAGCAGCTTCGTATTCAATCGTTCCGATGGCTACACCTTC. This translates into CASSFVFNRSDGYTF.

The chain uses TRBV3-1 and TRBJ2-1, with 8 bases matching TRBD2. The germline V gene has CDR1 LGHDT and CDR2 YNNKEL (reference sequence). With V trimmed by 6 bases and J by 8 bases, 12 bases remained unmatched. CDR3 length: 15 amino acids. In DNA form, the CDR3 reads TGTGCCAGCAGTCCCGGTACTAGCGGACTTCATGAGCAGTTCTTC. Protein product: CASSPGTSGLHEQFF.

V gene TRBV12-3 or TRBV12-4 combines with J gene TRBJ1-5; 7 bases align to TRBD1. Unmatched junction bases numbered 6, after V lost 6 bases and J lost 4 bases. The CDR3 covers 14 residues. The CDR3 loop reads CASRLTGANQPQHF. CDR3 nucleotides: TGTGCCAGCAGGCTAACAGGGGCGAATCAGCCCCAGCATTTT.

The DNA for the CDR3 is TGTGCCAGCAGTTCAGGGACGGAAATATTGAACACTGAAGCTTTCTTT. Protein sequence: CASSSGTEILNTEAFF. The chain combines TRBV12-3 or TRBV12-4 with TRBJ1-1, with a weak D call TRBD1 (5 bases). The CDR3 spans 16 residues. With 4 bases removed from V and 0 bases from J, the gap between germline ends came to 15 bases.

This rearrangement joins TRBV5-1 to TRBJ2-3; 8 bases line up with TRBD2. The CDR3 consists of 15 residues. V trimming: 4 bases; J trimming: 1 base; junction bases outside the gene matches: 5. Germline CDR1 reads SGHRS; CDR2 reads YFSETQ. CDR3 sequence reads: CASSPGTRGTDTQYF. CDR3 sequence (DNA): TGCGCCAGCAGCCCCGGGACTAGGGGCACAGATACGCAGTATTTT.

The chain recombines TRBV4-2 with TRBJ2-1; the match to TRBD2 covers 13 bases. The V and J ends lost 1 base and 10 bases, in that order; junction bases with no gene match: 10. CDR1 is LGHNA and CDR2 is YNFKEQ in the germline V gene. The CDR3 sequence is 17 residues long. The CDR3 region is CASSQGLRTSGRKEQFF. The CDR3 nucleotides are TGTGCCAGCAGCCAAGGTCTGCGGACTAGCGGGAGAAAAGAGCAGTTCTTC.

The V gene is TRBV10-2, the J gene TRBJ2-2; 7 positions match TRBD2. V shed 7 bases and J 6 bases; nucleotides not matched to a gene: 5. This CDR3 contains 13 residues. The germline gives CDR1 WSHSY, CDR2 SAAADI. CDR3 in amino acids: CASTTTSPGELFF. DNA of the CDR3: TGCGCCAGCACCACGACTAGCCCCGGGGAGCTGTTTTTT.

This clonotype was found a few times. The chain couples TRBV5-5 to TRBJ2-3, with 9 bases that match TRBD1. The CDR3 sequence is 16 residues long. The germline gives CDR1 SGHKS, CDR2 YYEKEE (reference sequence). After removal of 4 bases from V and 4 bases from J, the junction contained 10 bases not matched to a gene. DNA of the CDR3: TGTGCCAGCAGCGGCCGGTTACAGGGGGCCCCAGATACGCAGTATTTT. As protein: CASSGRLQGAPDTQYF.

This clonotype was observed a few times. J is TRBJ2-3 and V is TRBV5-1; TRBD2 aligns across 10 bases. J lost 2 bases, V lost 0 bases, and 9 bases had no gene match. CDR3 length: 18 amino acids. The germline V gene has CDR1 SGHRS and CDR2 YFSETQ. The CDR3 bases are TGCGCCAGCAGCTTGGAAGGACTAGCGGAGTCCGACACAGATACGCAGTATTTT. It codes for CASSLEGLAESDTDTQYF.

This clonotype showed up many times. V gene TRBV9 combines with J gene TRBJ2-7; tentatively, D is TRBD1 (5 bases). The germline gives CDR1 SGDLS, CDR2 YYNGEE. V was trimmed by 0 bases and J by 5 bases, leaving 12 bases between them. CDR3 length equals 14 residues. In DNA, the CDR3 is TGTGCCAGCAGCGTAGGTATGGGCAGGGACGAGCAGTACTTC. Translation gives CASSVGMGRDEQYF.

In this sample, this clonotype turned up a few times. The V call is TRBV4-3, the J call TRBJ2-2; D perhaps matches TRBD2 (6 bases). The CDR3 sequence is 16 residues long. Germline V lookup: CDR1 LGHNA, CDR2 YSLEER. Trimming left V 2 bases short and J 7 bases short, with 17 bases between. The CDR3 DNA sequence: TGCGCCAGCAGCCAAATTAAACGGGAGAATGGCGGGGAGCTGTTTTTT. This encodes CASSQIKRENGGELFF.

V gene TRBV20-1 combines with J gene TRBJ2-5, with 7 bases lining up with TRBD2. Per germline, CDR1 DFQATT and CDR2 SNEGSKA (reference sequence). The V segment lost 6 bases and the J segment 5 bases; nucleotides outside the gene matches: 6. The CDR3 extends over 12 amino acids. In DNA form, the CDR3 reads TGCAGTGCCCCGGCCGGGGGGGAGACCCAGTACTTC. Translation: CSAPAGGETQYF.

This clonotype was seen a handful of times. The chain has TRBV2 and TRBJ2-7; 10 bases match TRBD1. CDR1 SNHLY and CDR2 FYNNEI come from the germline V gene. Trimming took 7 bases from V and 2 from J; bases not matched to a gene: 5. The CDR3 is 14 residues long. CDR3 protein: CASTPGQGPYEQYV. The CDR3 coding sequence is TGTGCCAGCACGCCGGGACAGGGGCCCTACGAGCAGTACGTC.

The CDR3 nucleotides read TGCGCCAGCAGCTCATCCTACCAAGAGACCCAGTACTTC. It translates to CASSSSYQETQYF. The genes are TRBV5-1 and TRBJ2-5; D is unresolved. The CDR3 spans 13 residues. Deletions cut 3 bases from V and 0 bases from J, with 6 bases between. CDR1 SGHRS and CDR2 YFSETQ come from the germline V gene.

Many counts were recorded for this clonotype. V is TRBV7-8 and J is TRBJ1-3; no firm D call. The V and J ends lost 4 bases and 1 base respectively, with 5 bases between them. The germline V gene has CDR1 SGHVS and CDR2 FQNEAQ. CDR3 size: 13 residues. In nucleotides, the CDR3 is TGTGCCAGCAGCTCAAGTTCTGGAAACACCATATATTTT. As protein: CASSSSSGNTIYF.

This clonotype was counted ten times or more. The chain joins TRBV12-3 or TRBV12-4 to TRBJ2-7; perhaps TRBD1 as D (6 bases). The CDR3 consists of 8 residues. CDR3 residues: CAIGVTGV. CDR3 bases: TGTGCCATAGGTGTGACAGGCGTC.

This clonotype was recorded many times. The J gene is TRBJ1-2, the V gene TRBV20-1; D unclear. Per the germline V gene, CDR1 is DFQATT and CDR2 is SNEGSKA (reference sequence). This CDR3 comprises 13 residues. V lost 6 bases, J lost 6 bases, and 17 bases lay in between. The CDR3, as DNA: TGCAGTGCCCCAGCGCAGGAGAAGGATGGCTACACCTTC. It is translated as CSAPAQEKDGYTF.

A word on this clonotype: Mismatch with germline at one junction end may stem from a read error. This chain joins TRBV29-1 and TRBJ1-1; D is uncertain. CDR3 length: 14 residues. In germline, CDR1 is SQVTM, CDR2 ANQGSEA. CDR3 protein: CSVEDGRLGTESFF. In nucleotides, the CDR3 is TGCAGCGTTGAAGATGGCCGCCTGGGCACTGAATCTTTCTTT. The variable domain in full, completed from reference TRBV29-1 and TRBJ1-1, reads SAVISQKPSRDICQRGTSLTIQCQVDSQVTMMFWYRQQPGQSLTLIATANQGSEATYESGFVIDKFPISRPNLTFSTLTVSNMSPEDSSIYLCSVEDGRLGTESFFGQGTRLTVV.

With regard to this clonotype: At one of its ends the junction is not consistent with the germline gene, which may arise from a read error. CDR3 region: CAIGEVWVSGDLSYEQYF. CDR3 DNA sequence: TGTGCCATCGGTGAAGTCTGGGTTAGCGGGGATCTCTCCTACGAGCAGTACTTC. This sequence joins TRBV10-3 and TRBJ2-7, with 8 positions matching TRBD2. CDR1 and CDR2 from the germline V gene are ENHRY and SYGVKD. The CDR3 sequence is 18 residues long.

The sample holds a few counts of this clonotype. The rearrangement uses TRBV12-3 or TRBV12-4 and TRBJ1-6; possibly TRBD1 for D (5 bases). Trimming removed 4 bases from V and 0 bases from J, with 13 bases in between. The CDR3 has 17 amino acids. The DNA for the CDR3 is TGTGCCAGCAGTTCGCGGGGCTGGGGCTCCTATAATTCACCCCTCCACTTT. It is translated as CASSSRGWGSYNSPLHF.